One and the same sample provided the 30 T cell receptor beta chains below, sequenced in a study of CD8 T cells in ankylosing spondylitis. TCRdb re-analysed the 5' RACE reads in MiXCR, keeping a single row per CDR3 protein. The top ten hold less than 3% of the sample, which has 200,000 to 300,000 distinct CDR3 sequences, over 9.5% seen once. Sequences were obtained from blood, either unsorted or a sorted T cell fraction (not recorded which). All receptors come from a male donor with ankylosing spondylitis or in good health (not recorded which).

There are many counts of this clonotype. This chain links TRBV2 with TRBJ2-1; 8 bases line up with TRBD2. The CDR3 runs to 16 residues. Trimming at V came to 1 base and at J to 3 bases, leaving 5 bases not matched to a gene. From germline, CDR1 is SNHLY and CDR2 FYNNEI. The CDR3 region has the DNA TGTGCCAGCAGTGAAGAGGGCGGGGGGAACTACAATGAGCAGTTCTTC. This encodes CASSEEGGGNYNEQFF.

The chain has TRBV7-6 and TRBJ1-2, with a tentative D call TRBD1 (5 bases). The CDR3 loop spans 14 amino acids. Per germline, CDR1 SGHVS and CDR2 FNYEAQ. Trimming took off 5 bases at V and 2 bases at J, with 12 bases between the two ends. CDR3 sequence: CASSAGEGNYGYTF. The DNA for the CDR3 is TGTGCCAGCAGCGCCGGTGAGGGGAACTATGGCTACACCTTC.

This clonotype occurred a few times. The CDR3 protein is CASNRWGQVNTEAFF. CDR3 bases: TGTGCCAGCAATAGATGGGGACAGGTGAACACTGAAGCTTTCTTT. V is TRBV12-3 or TRBV12-4 and J is TRBJ1-1; 8 bases map to TRBD1. The CDR3 totals 15 residues. V lost 7 bases to trimming and J lost 0 bases; unmatched junction nucleotides: 7.

This clonotype was seen ten or more times. This sequence joins TRBV20-1 and TRBJ1-1; 8 positions agree with TRBD1. After removal of 6 bases from V and 10 bases from J, the junction contained 13 bases not matched to a gene. This CDR3 region has 13 residues. In germline, CDR1 is DFQATT, CDR2 SNEGSKA (reference sequence). CDR3 in DNA: TGCAGTGCCTCAGGGGGCATCGCGGGGAGAGCTTTCTTT. Protein: CSASGGIAGRAFF.

The sample holds many counts of this clonotype. V is TRBV7-9 and J is TRBJ1-1, with 8 bases fitting TRBD1. The V segment lost 5 bases and the J segment 3 bases; nucleotides outside the gene matches: 5. CDR3 size: 14 residues. The germline V gene encodes CDR1 SEHNR and CDR2 FQNEAQ (reference sequence). The CDR3 is CASSLSTGDTEAFF. CDR3 coding DNA: TGTGCCAGCAGCCTCTCGACAGGGGACACTGAAGCTTTCTTT.

This clonotype has a handful of counts. J is TRBJ1-2 and V is TRBV10-3, with D unclear. Germline lookup yields CDR1 ENHRY and CDR2 SYGVKD. V lost 10 bases, J lost 2 bases, and 11 bases lay in between. The CDR3 extends over 12 amino acids. CDR3 region: CATEGGNYGYTF. In DNA, the CDR3 is TGTGCCACGGAGGGAGGGAACTATGGCTACACCTTC.

This rearrangement joins TRBV18 to TRBJ2-7; no firm D call. V was pared by 3 bases and J by 1 base, with 16 bases between. CDR3 length: 16 amino acids. Germline V gene sequence: CDR1 KGHSH, CDR2 LQKENI. CDR3 protein: CASSPGNLGLSYEQYF. DNA for the CDR3: TGTGCCAGCTCACCGGGGAATTTGGGATTATCCTACGAGCAGTACTTC.

This clonotype was recorded at least ten times. The chain combines TRBV20-1 with TRBJ2-7; the match to TRBD2 covers 14 bases. This CDR3 is 15 amino acids long. Germline values: CDR1 DFQATT, CDR2 SNEGSKA (reference sequence). J gave up 4 bases and V 5 bases, and 7 bases lay outside the gene matches. CDR3 coding DNA: TGCAGTGCTTCGACCGGGACTAGCGGGAGATACGAGCAGTACTTC. As protein: CSASTGTSGRYEQYF.

This clonotype came up many times. The chain carries TRBV5-5 and TRBJ2-1; 8 nucleotides align to TRBD2. J lost 10 bases, V lost 0 bases, and 12 bases had no gene match. The CDR3 loop spans 16 amino acids. Germline V gene sequence: CDR1 SGHKS, CDR2 YYEKEE (reference sequence). The CDR3 here is CASSLAVSGSHREQFF. The CDR3 DNA is TGTGCCAGCAGCTTGGCGGTCAGCGGGAGTCATAGGGAGCAGTTCTTC.

This clonotype was seen many times. This rearrangement joins TRBV29-1 to TRBJ1-2, with no clear D. CDR3 length equals 12 residues. Trimming shortened V by 7 bases and J by 1 base, and 10 bases separated the two germline ends. Germline loops: CDR1 SQVTM, CDR2 ANQGSEA. The CDR3 DNA is TGCAGCGCCCTCGAGGGTAACTATGGCTACACCTTC. This encodes CSALEGNYGYTF.

The CDR3: CASSPGTGPSNQPQHF. In DNA form, the CDR3 reads TGTGCCAGCTCACCGGGGACAGGGCCCAGCAATCAGCCCCAGCATTTT. The gene calls are TRBV18 and TRBJ1-5; 9 bases are a match to TRBD1. With 3 bases clipped from V and 1 base from J, the junction kept 4 bases outside the gene matches. Germline V gene sequence: CDR1 KGHSH, CDR2 LQKENI. This CDR3 is 16 amino acids long.

V gene TRBV30 combines with J gene TRBJ2-3, with 11 bases lining up with TRBD2. Per germline, CDR1 GTSNPN and CDR2 SVGIG (reference sequence). The CDR3 loop spans 14 amino acids. The J segment lost 6 bases and the V segment lost 3 bases, leaving 5 bases of the junction unmatched. The CDR3 nucleotides read TGTGCCTGGAGGGTAGCGGGGGGGCACGATACGCAGTATTTT. Encoded protein: CAWRVAGGHDTQYF.

The sample holds many counts of this clonotype. V usage is TRBV29-1 and J usage is TRBJ1-1, with D unclear. This CDR3 region has 10 residues. Germline CDR1 SQVTM, CDR2 ANQGSEA. Between the trimmed V and J ends, which lost 4 bases and 3 bases, there was a span of 3 bases. CDR3 residues: CSVGDTEAFF. The DNA of the CDR3 is TGCAGCGTTGGGGACACTGAAGCTTTCTTT.

Ten or more counts support this clonotype. V gene TRBV6-2 or TRBV6-3 combines with J gene TRBJ2-7, with 7 bases that match TRBD2. Unmatched junction bases numbered 5, after V lost 5 bases and J lost 7 bases. Germline V gene data show CDR1 as MNHEY and CDR2 as SVGEGT. The CDR3 sequence is 12 residues long. The CDR3: CASSHPGGEQYF. As DNA, the CDR3 is TGTGCCAGCAGTCACCCCGGGGGGGAGCAGTACTTC.

This clonotype was recorded many times. V gene TRBV9 combines with J gene TRBJ2-4, with TRBD2 matching over 16 bases. Germline CDR1 and CDR2: SGDLS and YYNGEE. J gave up 5 bases and V 4 bases, and 3 bases lay outside the gene matches. The CDR3 sequence is 16 residues long. The CDR3 reads CASSPGTSGRENIQYF. Written as DNA, the CDR3 is TGTGCCAGCAGCCCTGGGACTAGCGGGAGGGAAAACATTCAGTACTTC.

This clonotype was counted many times. This rearrangement joins TRBV6-1 to TRBJ2-7; D is possibly TRBD2 (5 bases). The germline V gene encodes CDR1 MNHNS and CDR2 SASEGT. Trimming took 6 bases from V and 0 from J, leaving 12 bases between them. The CDR3 loop spans 14 amino acids. CDR3 amino acids: CASSQSGSSYEQYF. The CDR3 DNA follows: TGTGCCAGCAGCCAATCGGGGAGCTCCTACGAGCAGTACTTC.

This clonotype appeared many times. V usage is TRBV10-3 and J usage is TRBJ2-7; D is unresolved. Trimming took 10 bases from V and 2 from J, leaving 18 bases between them. This CDR3 region has 14 residues. Germline CDR1 is ENHRY and CDR2 is SYGVKD. In DNA form, the CDR3 reads TGTGCCACCAAAACAGCCACTACAACCTACGAGCAGTACTTC. It is translated as CATKTATTTYEQYF.

V usage is TRBV6-5 and J usage is TRBJ2-1; D ambiguous. Deletions cut 0 bases from V and 8 bases from J, with 11 bases between. The germline CDR1 and CDR2 sequences are MNHEY and SVGAGI. The CDR3 runs to 14 residues. The chain's CDR3 is CASSYSTRQHEQFF. In nucleotides, the CDR3 is TGTGCCAGCAGTTACTCGACACGGCAGCATGAGCAGTTCTTC.

This clonotype was observed many times. This rearrangement joins TRBV10-3 to TRBJ2-2; D might be TRBD2 (5 bases). Trimming shortened V by 4 bases and J by 4 bases, and 10 bases separated the two germline ends. Germline V gene lookup returns CDR1 ENHRY and CDR2 SYGVKD. The length of the CDR3 is 14 residues. This chain's CDR3 is CAISGRSGTGELFF. The DNA for the CDR3 is TGTGCCATCAGTGGACGGAGCGGCACCGGGGAGCTGTTTTTT.

This clonotype has ten or more counts. This sequence joins TRBV4-1 and TRBJ1-2, with D perhaps matching TRBD1 (5 bases). The germline V gene has CDR1 MGHRA and CDR2 YSYEKL. The V gene lost 1 base and the J gene lost 4 bases, with 10 bases spanning the gap. The CDR3 loop spans 14 amino acids. CDR3 in amino acids: CASSQGQYSYGYTF. The CDR3 DNA reads TGCGCCAGCAGCCAAGGACAGTACTCCTATGGCTACACCTTC.

This clonotype was counted at least ten times. This rearrangement joins TRBV5-6 to TRBJ1-2, with D perhaps matching TRBD1 (6 bases). Germline CDR1 reads SGHDT; CDR2 reads YYEEEE. The V gene lost 4 bases and the J gene lost 6 bases, with 13 bases spanning the gap. The CDR3 covers 13 residues. The CDR3 DNA is TGTGCCAGCAGCCTTACAGGGACTGATGGCTACACCTTC. Its translation is CASSLTGTDGYTF. The full variable domain, with the rest looked up from reference TRBV5-6 and TRBJ1-2, is DAGVTQSPTHLIKTRGQQVTLRCSPKSGHDTVSWYQQALGQGPQFIFQYYEEEERQRGNFPDRFSGHQFPNYSSELNVNALLLGDSALYLCASSLTGTDGYTFGSGTRLTVV.

Ten or more counts support this clonotype. The chain combines TRBV20-1 with TRBJ2-3, with D unclear. V was trimmed by 0 bases and J by 0 bases, leaving 10 bases between them. The CDR3 length is 15 residues. The germline V gene has CDR1 DFQATT and CDR2 SNEGSKA (reference sequence). CDR3 sequence reads: CSARDRMRSTDTQYF. The DNA for the CDR3 is TGCAGTGCTAGAGATCGGATGCGGAGCACAGATACGCAGTATTTT.

This clonotype was counted many times. The chain uses TRBV6-5 and TRBJ2-7, with D hard to call. Trimming took 2 bases from V and 2 from J, leaving 10 bases between them. The length of the CDR3 is 14 residues. Germline CDR1 MNHEY, CDR2 SVGAGI. CDR3 DNA sequence: TGTGCCAGCAGTTACGGCAGAGGAGCCTACGAGCAGTACTTC. Its translation: CASSYGRGAYEQYF.

The chain has TRBV20-1 and TRBJ1-1; D ambiguous. This CDR3 contains 16 residues. Germline V gene data show CDR1 as DFQATT and CDR2 as SNEGSKA (reference sequence). The V end was cut by 0 bases, the J end by 4 bases, with 18 bases between. Written as DNA, the CDR3 is TGCAGTGCTAGAGACCCGGGTGGTAAAAGAGGCACTGAAGCTTTCTTT. Protein: CSARDPGGKRGTEAFF.

This clonotype occurred many times. This chain joins TRBV10-3 and TRBJ2-3; D unclear. Trimming stripped 4 bases from V and 4 bases from J, with 6 bases between. The CDR3 spans 12 residues. CDR1 is ENHRY and CDR2 is SYGVKD in the germline V gene. CDR3 coding DNA: TGTGCCATCAGTGTGTGGGCAGATACGCAGTATTTT. It translates to CAISVWADTQYF.

This clonotype was seen repeatedly, ten times or more. The chain is built from TRBV30 and TRBJ1-5; D is unresolved. Trimming shortened V by 0 bases and J by 5 bases, and 11 bases separated the two germline ends. CDR1 is GTSNPN and CDR2 is SVGIG in the germline V gene (reference sequence). This CDR3 region has 14 residues. In DNA, the CDR3 is TGTGCCTGGAGTGTACCAGGTTACCATCAGCCCCAGCATTTT. This codes for CAWSVPGYHQPQHF. The entire variable domain, with the rest obtained from reference TRBV30 and TRBJ1-5, is as follows: SQTIHQWPATLVQPVGSPLSLECTVEGTSNPNLYWYRQAAGRGLQLLFYSVGIGQISSEVPQNLSASRPQDRQFILSSKKLLLSDSGFYLCAWSVPGYHQPQHFGDGTRLSIL.

This clonotype came up many times. The J gene is TRBJ1-5, the V gene TRBV6-2 or TRBV6-3; D gene uncertain. CDR1 MNHEY and CDR2 SVGEGT come from the germline V gene. The V and J ends lost 3 bases and 6 bases respectively, with 9 bases between them. This CDR3 comprises 13 residues. CDR3 in DNA: TGTGCCAGCAGTTATCAAGGGCTTCAGCCCCAGCATTTT. This gives the protein CASSYQGLQPQHF.

The table lists this clonotype with many counts. The gene calls are TRBV3-1 and TRBJ2-7; TRBD2 matches 8 bases. The trim removed 6 bases at V and 3 bases at J, leaving 10 bases unmatched. This CDR3 has 15 residues. Germline CDR1 reads LGHDT; CDR2 reads YNNKEL (reference sequence). CDR3 sequence reads: CASRKSGGGNYEQYF. CDR3 DNA sequence: TGTGCCAGCAGGAAAAGCGGGGGTGGGAACTACGAGCAGTACTTC.

This clonotype was observed at least ten times. The gene calls are TRBV20-1 and TRBJ2-5, with no clear D. The CDR3 runs to 11 residues. Germline CDR1 reads DFQATT; CDR2 reads SNEGSKA (reference sequence). V was shortened by 8 bases and J by 0 bases, with 7 bases between the two germline ends. The CDR3 nucleotides read TGCAGTCCGGACCACCAAGAGACCCAGTACTTC. Translated: CSPDHQETQYF.

The sample holds one count of this clonotype. This CDR3 is missing its conserved last phenylalanine or tryptophan, likely due to a read error. The chain employs TRBV7-2 and TRBJ1-1; D is ambiguous. Trimming took off 1 base at V and 10 bases at J, with 22 bases between the two ends. Germline assignment: CDR1 SGHTA and CDR2 FQGNSA. CDR3 length: 16 residues. CDR3 residues: CASSLVGLINTEAAFL. The CDR3 DNA reads as TGTGCCAGCAGCTTAGTAGGTCTCATTAACACTGAAGCAGCTTTCCTT.